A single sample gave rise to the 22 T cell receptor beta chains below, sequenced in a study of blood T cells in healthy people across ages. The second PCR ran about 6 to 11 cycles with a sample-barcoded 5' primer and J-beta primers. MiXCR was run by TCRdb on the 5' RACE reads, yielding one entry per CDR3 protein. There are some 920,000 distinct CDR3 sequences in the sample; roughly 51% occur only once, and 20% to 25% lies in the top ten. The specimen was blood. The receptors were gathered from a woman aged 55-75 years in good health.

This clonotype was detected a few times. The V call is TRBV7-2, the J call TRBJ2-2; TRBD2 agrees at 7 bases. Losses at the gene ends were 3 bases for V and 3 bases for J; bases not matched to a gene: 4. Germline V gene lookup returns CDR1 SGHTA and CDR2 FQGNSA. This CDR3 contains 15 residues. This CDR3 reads CASSLASGHTGELFF. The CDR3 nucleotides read TGTGCCAGCAGCTTGGCTAGCGGCCACACCGGGGAGCTGTTTTTT.

CDR3: CASSPEGGRTGELFF. DNA for the CDR3: TGTGCCAGCAGTCCCGAAGGGGGTCGCACCGGGGAGCTGTTTTTT. This chain links TRBV12-3 or TRBV12-4 with TRBJ2-2; the D gene is possibly TRBD1 (6 bases). The CDR3 runs 15 residues. V was cut by 5 bases and J by 4 bases, with 14 bases left in between.

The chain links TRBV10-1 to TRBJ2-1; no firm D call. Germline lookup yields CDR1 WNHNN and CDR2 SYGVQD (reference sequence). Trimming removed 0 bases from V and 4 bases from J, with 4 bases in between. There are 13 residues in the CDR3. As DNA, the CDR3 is TGCGCCAGCAGTGAGTCGCGGTACAATGAGCAGTTCTTC. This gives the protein CASSESRYNEQFF.

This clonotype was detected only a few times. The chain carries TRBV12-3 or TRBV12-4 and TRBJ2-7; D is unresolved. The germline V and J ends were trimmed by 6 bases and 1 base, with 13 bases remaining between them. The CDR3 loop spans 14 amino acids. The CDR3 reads CASRNGRLSYEQYF. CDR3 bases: TGTGCCAGCAGAAACGGACGTCTTTCCTACGAGCAGTACTTC.

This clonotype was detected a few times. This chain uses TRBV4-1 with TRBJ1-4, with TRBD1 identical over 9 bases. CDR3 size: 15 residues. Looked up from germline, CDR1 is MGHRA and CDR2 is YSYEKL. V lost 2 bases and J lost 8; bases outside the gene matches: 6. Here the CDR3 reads CASSQTGTGYEKLFF. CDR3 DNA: TGCGCCAGCAGCCAAACCGGGACAGGGTACGAAAAACTGTTTTTT.

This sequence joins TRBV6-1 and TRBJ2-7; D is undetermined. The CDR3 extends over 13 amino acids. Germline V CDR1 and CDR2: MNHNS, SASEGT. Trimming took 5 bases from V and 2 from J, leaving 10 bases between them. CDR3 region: CASSSSATYEQYF. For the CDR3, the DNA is TGTGCCAGCAGTTCTTCAGCAACCTACGAGCAGTACTTC.

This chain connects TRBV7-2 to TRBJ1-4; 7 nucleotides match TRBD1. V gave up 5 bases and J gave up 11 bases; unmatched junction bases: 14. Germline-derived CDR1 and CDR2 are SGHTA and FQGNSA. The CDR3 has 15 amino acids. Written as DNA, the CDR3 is TGTGCCAGCAGCGAGGGACAGCTTCCTGTTGGGAAACTGTTTTTT. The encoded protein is CASSEGQLPVGKLFF.

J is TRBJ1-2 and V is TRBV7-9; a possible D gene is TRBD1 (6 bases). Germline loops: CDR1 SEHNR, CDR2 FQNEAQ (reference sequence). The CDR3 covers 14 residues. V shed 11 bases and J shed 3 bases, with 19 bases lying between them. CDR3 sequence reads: CAGGGRGSYYGYTF. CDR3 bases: TGTGCCGGGGGCGGCAGGGGCAGCTACTATGGCTACACCTTC.

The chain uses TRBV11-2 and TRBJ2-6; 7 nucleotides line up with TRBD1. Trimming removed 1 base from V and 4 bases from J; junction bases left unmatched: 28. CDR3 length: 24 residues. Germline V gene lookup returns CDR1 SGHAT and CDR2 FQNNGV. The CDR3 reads CASSLGKTGPNLWGQRPGANVLTF. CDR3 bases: TGTGCCAGCAGCTTAGGAAAGACAGGGCCCAACCTCTGGGGCCAACGTCCGGGGGCCAACGTCCTGACTTTC.

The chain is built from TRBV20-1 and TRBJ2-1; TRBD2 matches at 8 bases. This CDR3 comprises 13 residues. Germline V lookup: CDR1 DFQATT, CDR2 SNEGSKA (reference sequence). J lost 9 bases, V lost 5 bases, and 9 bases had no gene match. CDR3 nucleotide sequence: TGCAGTGCTTTACGGAGCGGGAGCCGTGAGCAGTTCTTC. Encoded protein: CSALRSGSREQFF.

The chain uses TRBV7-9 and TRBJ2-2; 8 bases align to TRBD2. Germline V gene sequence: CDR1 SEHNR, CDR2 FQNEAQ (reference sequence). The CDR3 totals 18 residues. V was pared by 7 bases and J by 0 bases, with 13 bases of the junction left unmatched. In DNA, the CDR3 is TGTGCCAGCAAGCCGAAGCTAACTAGCGGACCGAACACCGGGGAGCTGTTTTTT. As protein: CASKPKLTSGPNTGELFF.

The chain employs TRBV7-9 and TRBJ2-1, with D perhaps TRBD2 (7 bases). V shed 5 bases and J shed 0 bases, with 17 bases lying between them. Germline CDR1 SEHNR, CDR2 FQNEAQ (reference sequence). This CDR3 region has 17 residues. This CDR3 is CASSPKRGGNSYNEQFF. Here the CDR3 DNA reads TGTGCCAGCAGCCCAAAGAGGGGGGGGAACTCCTACAATGAGCAGTTCTTC.

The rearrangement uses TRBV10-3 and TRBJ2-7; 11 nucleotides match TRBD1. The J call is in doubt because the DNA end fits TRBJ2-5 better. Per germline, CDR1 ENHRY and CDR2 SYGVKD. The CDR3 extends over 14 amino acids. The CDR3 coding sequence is TGTGCCATCAGCGGACAGGGGGCGGGAGAGACCCAGTACTTC. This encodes CAISGQGAGETQYF.

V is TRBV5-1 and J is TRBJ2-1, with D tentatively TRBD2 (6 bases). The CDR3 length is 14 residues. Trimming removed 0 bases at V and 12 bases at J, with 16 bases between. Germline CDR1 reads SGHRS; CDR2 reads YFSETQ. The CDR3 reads CASSLVFGLGGQFF. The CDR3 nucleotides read TGCGCCAGCAGCTTGGTGTTTGGTTTGGGGGGGCAGTTCTTC.

The CDR3 coding sequence is TGTGCCAGCAGTTTATCCCCGACAGGGATAACCTACGAGCAGTACTTC. It codes for CASSLSPTGITYEQYF. V gene TRBV27 combines with J gene TRBJ2-7, with TRBD1 matching over 7 bases. V lost 0 bases to trimming and J lost 2 bases; unmatched junction nucleotides: 7. The CDR3 sequence is 16 residues long. Looked up from germline, CDR1 is MNHEY and CDR2 is SMNVEV (reference sequence).

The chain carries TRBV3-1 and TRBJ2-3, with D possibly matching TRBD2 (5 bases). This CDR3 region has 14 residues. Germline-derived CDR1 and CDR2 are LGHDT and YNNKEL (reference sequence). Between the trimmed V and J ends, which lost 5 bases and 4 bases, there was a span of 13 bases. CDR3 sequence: CASSVLAPADTQYF. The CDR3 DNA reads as TGTGCCAGCAGCGTGCTAGCCCCCGCAGATACGCAGTATTTT.

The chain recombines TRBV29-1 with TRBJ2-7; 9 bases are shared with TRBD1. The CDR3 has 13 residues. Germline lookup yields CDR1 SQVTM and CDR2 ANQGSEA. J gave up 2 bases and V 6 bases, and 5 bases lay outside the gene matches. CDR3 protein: CSVGTGSTYEQYF. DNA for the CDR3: TGCAGCGTGGGGACAGGGTCTACCTACGAGCAGTACTTC.

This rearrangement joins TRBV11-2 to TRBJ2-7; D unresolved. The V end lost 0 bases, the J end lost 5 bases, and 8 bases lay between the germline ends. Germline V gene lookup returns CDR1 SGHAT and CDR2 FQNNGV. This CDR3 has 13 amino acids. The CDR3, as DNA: TGTGCCAGCAGCTTAGAACGGTCGGACGAGCAGTACTTC. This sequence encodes CASSLERSDEQYF.

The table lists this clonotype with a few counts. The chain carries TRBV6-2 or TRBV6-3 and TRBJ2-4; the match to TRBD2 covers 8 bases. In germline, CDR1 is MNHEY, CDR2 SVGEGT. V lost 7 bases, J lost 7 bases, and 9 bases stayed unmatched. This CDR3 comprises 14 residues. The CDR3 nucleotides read TGTGCCAGCAACTACGGGACTAGAGTTAACATTCAGTACTTC. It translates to CASNYGTRVNIQYF.

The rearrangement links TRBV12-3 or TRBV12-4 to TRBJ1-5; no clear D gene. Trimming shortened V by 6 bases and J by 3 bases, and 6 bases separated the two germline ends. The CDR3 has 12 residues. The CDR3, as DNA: TGTGCCAGCAGAAACACCAATCAGCCCCAGCATTTT. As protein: CASRNTNQPQHF.

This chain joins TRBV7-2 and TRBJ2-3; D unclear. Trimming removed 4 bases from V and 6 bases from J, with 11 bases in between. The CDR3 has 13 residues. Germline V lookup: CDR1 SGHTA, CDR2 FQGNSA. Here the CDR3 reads CASSSLRDDTQYF. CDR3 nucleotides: TGTGCCAGCAGCTCACTGCGCGATGATACGCAGTATTTT.

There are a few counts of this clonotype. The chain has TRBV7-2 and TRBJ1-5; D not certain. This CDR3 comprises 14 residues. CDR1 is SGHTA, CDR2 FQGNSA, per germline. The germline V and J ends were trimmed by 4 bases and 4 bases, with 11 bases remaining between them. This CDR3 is CASSSFRGNQPQHF. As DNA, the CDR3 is TGTGCCAGCAGCTCTTTCCGAGGGAATCAGCCCCAGCATTTT.